Listed here are 5 T cell receptor beta chains from one sample, sequenced in a study of blood T cell repertoires in COVID-19. Clones were read by immunoSEQ multiplex PCR, and TCRdb kept only the in-frame ones, dropping some. The table shows fewer than 300,000 clones, with approximately 85% occurring only once. The sequencing input was peripheral blood. These TCRs come from a man aged 45-65 years with active or convalescent COVID-19.

The chain carries TRBV19 and TRBJ2-1; no clear D gene. Trimming left V 4 bases short and J 8 bases short, with 6 bases between. There are 11 residues in the CDR3. Germline CDR1 reads LNHDA; CDR2 reads SQIVND (reference sequence). CDR3 coding DNA: TGTGCCAGTAGTACAAGCGATGAGCAGTTCTTC. This sequence encodes CASSTSDEQFF.

The chain has TRBV3-1 (or the pseudogene TRBV3-2) and TRBJ2-2; 11 bases align to TRBD2. The CDR3 has 16 residues. The V gene's germline CDR1 is LGHDT and CDR2 YNNKEL (reference sequence). Losses at the gene ends were 4 bases for V and 7 bases for J; bases not matched to a gene: 8. CDR3 amino acids: CASSPLLAGGGGELFF. The CDR3 bases are TGTGCCAGCAGCCCATTGCTAGCGGGAGGCGGCGGGGAGCTGTTTTTT.

For the CDR3, the DNA is TGTGCCAGCAGTTATCAGGGTCGGAGACAAGAGAGGGCTTTCTTT. Encoded protein: CASSYQGRRQERAFF. This chain connects TRBV6-5 to TRBJ1-1, with D perhaps matching TRBD1 (5 bases). The CDR3 spans 15 residues. Trimming removed 3 bases from V and 11 bases from J, with 22 bases in between. Germline assignment: CDR1 MNHEY and CDR2 SVGAGI.

The chain recombines TRBV19 with TRBJ1-5; D remains ambiguous. The CDR3 length is 13 residues. Germline-derived CDR1 and CDR2 are LNHDA and SQIVND (reference sequence). Trimming stripped 9 bases from V and 7 bases from J, with 16 bases between. The CDR3: CASRTDPGQPQHF. DNA of the CDR3: TGTGCCAGCAGGACTGACCCGGGGCAGCCCCAGCATTTT.

CDR3: CASSSDRGGEQYF. Written as DNA, the CDR3 is TGTGCCAGCAGCTCCGACAGGGGAGGGGAGCAGTACTTC. The rearrangement links TRBV2 to TRBJ2-7, with a tentative D call TRBD1 (8 bases). The CDR3 has 13 residues. Trimming shortened V by 6 bases and J by 7 bases, and 16 bases separated the two germline ends. In germline, CDR1 is SNHLY, CDR2 FYNNEI.